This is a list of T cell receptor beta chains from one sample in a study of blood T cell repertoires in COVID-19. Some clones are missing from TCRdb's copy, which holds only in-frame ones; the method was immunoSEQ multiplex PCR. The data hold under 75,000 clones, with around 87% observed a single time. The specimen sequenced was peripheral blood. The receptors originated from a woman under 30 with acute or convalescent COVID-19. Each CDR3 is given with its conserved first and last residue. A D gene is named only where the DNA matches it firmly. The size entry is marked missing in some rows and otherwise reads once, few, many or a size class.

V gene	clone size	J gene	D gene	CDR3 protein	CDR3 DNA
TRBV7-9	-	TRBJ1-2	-	CASSLGAGGGYTF	TGTGCCAGCAGCTTAGGAGCAGGAGGTGGCTACACCTTC
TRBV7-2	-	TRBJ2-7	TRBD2	CASSQGTSGLSYEQYF	TGTGCCAGCAGCCAAGGGACTAGCGGGTTGTCCTACGAGCAGTACTTC
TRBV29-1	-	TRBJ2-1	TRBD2	CSVGDRDYLFNEQFF	TGCAGCGTCGGGGATCGGGACTACCTTTTCAATGAGCAGTTCTTC
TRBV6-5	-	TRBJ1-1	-	CASSYSGRNTEAFF	TGTGCCAGCAGTTACTCGGGGAGGAACACTGAAGCTTTCTTT
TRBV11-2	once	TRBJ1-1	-	CASSPTSISAAFF	-
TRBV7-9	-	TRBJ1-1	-	CASSLDFGASNTEAFF	TGTGCCAGCAGCTTAGACTTCGGTGCTTCGAACACTGAAGCTTTCTTT
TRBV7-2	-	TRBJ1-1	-	CASSLGPATGNTEAFF	TGTGCCAGCAGCTTAGGTCCTGCGACAGGGAACACTGAAGCTTTCTTT
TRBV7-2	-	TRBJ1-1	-	CASSLVSGNEAFF	TGTGCCAGCAGCTTAGTGTCCGGGAATGAAGCTTTCTTT
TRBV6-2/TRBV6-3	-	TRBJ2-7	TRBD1	CASSYSIGQGIGEQYF	TGTGCCAGCAGTTACTCGATTGGACAGGGTATTGGCGAGCAGTACTTC
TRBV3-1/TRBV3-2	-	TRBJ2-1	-	CASSQEVADFPYNEQFF	TGTGCCAGCAGCCAAGAGGTTGCGGACTTCCCCTACAATGAGCAGTTCTTC
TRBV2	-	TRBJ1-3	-	CASSEERLSGNTIYF	TGTGCCAGCAGTGAGGAGAGGCTCTCTGGAAACACCATATATTTT
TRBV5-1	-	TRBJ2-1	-	CASSQVRGEQNEQFF	TGCGCCAGCAGTCAGGTCAGGGGAGAACAAAATGAGCAGTTCTTC
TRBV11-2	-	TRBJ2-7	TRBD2	CASSFSGGSSYEQYF	TGTGCCAGCAGCTTTAGCGGGGGGTCCTCCTACGAGCAGTACTTC
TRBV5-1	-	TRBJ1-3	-	CASSLVAARSGNTIYF	TGCGCCAGCAGCTTGGTGGCGGCTCGCTCTGGAAACACCATATATTTT
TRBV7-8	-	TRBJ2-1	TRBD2	CASSSRTSEGEGREQFF	TGTGCCAGCAGCTCCCGGACTAGCGAGGGGGAGGGTCGTGAGCAGTTCTTC
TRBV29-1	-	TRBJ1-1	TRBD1	CSARTGPPTEAFF	TGCAGCGCCCGGACAGGCCCTCCCACTGAAGCTTTCTTT
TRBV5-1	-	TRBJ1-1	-	CASSSWGGNTEAFF	TGCGCCAGCAGCTCCTGGGGGGGGAACACTGAAGCTTTCTTT
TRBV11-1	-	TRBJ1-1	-	CASRKDWDTEAFF	TGTGCCAGCAGAAAAGACTGGGACACTGAAGCTTTCTTT
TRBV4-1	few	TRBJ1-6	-	CASSQDVGRSSYNSPLHF	TGCGCCAGCAGCCAAGATGTCGGCCGGAGCTCCTATAATTCACCCCTCCACTTT
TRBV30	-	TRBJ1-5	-	CAWSSGRVNQPQHF	TGTGCCTGGAGCTCGGGCAGGGTCAATCAGCCCCAGCATTTT
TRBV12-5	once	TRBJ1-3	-	CASGFGEGNTIYF	TGTGCTAGTGGTTTCGGGGAAGGAAACACCATATATTTT
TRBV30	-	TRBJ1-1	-	CAWSVEWNTEAFF	TGTGCCTGGAGTGTAGAGTGGAACACTGAAGCTTTCTTT
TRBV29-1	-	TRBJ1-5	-	CSVRDNFNQPQHF	TGCAGCGTCCGGGACAACTTCAATCAGCCCCAGCATTTT
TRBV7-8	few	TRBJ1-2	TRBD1	CASSLARGRDYGYTF	TGTGCCAGCAGCTTAGCCAGGGGGCGAGACTATGGCTACACCTTC
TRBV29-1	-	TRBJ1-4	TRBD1	CSVSPGQGNEKLFF	TGCAGCGTGAGCCCGGGACAGGGAAATGAAAAACTGTTTTTT
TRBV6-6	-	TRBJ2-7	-	CASSLTTGLSYEQYF	TGTGCCAGCAGTTTAACCACAGGGCTTTCCTACGAGCAGTACTTC
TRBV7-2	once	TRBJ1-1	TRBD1	CASRPGQILEAFF	TGTGCCAGCAGGCCGGGACAGATTCTCGAAGCTTTCTTT
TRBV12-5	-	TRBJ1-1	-	CASGLSSGYTEAFF	TGTGCTAGTGGTTTGAGCTCAGGGTACACTGAAGCTTTCTTT
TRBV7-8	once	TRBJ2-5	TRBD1	CASSGTGKETQYF	TGTGCCAGCAGCGGGACAGGGAAAGAGACCCAGTACTTC
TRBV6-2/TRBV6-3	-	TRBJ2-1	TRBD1	CASSKTGGNYNEQFF	TGTGCCAGCAGTAAGACAGGGGGCAACTACAATGAGCAGTTCTTC
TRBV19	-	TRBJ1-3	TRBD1	CASSITGGKGNTIYF	TGTGCCAGTAGTATCACAGGGGGAAAAGGAAACACCATATATTTT
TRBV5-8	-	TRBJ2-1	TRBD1	CASSLGRQGRNNEQFF	TGTGCCAGCAGCTTGGGTCGACAGGGCAGAAACAATGAGCAGTTCTTC
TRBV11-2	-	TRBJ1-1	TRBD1	CASSTRQGEAFF	TGTGCCAGCAGCACAAGACAGGGTGAAGCTTTCTTT
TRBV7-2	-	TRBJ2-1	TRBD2	CASSLGTSAYNEQFF	TGTGCCAGCAGCTTAGGGACTAGCGCATACAATGAGCAGTTCTTC
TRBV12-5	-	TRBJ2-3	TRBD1	CASGLGTGWSDTQYF	TGTGCTAGTGGTTTGGGGACAGGGTGGTCAGATACGCAGTATTTT
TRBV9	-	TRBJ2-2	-	CASTKTTNTGELFF	TGTGCCAGCACGAAGACAACGAACACCGGGGAGCTGTTTTTT
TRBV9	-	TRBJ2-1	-	CASSVEGNNEQFF	TGTGCCAGCAGCGTTGAGGGTAACAATGAGCAGTTCTTC
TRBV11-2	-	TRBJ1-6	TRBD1	CASSMGQGYSPLHF	TGTGCCAGCAGCATGGGACAGGGATATTCACCCCTCCACTTT
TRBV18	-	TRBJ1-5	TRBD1	CASSPGTGDGQPQHF	TGTGCCAGCTCACCGGGGACAGGGGACGGACAGCCCCAGCATTTT
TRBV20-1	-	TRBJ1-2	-	CSASSGSTQNRGYTF	TGCAGTGCTAGTTCAGGGTCCACCCAAAATCGTGGCTACACCTTC
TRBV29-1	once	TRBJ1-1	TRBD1	CSVEGTGGRRNTEAFF	TGCAGCGTTGAGGGGACAGGGGGCCGGCGGAACACTGAAGCTTTCTTT
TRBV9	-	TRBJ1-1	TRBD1	CASSAGGPGTDNTEAFF	TGTGCCAGCAGCGCAGGGGGCCCCGGGACAGACAACACTGAAGCTTTCTTT
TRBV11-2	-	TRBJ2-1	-	CASSLDTKRFF	TGTGCCAGCAGCTTAGACACCAAGCGGTTCTTC
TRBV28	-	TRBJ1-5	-	CASSFSGQGKNQPQHF	-
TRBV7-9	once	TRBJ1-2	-	CASSLGSGDYGYTF	TGTGCCAGCAGCTTAGGATCCGGGGACTATGGCTACACCTTC
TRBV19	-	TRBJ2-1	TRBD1	CASETGPGNEQFF	TGTGCCAGTGAGACAGGGCCGGGGAATGAGCAGTTCTTC
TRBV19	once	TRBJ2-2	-	CASSTGTFPTGELFF	TGTGCCAGTAGTACCGGGACATTTCCCACCGGGGAGCTGTTTTTT
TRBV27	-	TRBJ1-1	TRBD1	CASSKDRGGVITEAFF	TGTGCCAGCAGTAAAGACAGGGGGGGAGTAATCACTGAAGCTTTCTTT
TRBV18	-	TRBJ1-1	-	CASSPIRQAEAFF	TGTGCCAGCTCACCAATAAGACAGGCTGAAGCTTTCTTT
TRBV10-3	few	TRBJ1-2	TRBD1	CAISDPGTGYGGYTF	TGTGCCATCAGTGACCCCGGGACAGGGTATGGTGGCTACACCTTC
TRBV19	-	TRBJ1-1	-	CASSIEFLTEAFF	TGTGCCAGTAGTATAGAGTTTCTCACTGAAGCTTTCTTT
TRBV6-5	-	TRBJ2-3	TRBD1	CASSYSSGQGGDTQYF	TGTGCCAGCAGTTATTCGTCGGGACAGGGTGGCGATACGCAGTATTTT
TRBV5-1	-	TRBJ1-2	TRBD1	CASSRRGDYGYTF	TGCGCCAGCAGCCGCAGGGGGGATTATGGCTACACCTTC
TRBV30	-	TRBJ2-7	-	CAWNRDNNYEQYF	TGTGCCTGGAACCGGGACAACAACTACGAGCAGTACTTC
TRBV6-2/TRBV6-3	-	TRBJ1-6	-	CASSSVYSPLHF	TGTGCCAGCAGTTCGGTATATTCACCCCTCCACTTT
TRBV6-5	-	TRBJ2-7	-	CASSLGVGYEQYF	TGTGCCAGCAGCCTCGGGGTAGGCTACGAGCAGTACTTC
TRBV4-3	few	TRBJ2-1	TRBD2	CASSQDVGGHNEQFF	TGCGCCAGCAGCCAAGATGTGGGAGGGCACAATGAGCAGTTCTTC
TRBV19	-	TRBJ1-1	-	CASSIGGVTEAFF	TGTGCCAGTAGTATAGGGGGGGTCACTGAAGCTTTCTTT
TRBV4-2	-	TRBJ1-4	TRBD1	CASSQDRGAPGGEKLFF	TGTGCCAGCAGCCAAGATAGGGGCGCCCCAGGGGGTGAAAAACTGTTTTTT